What follows describes a single TCR beta chain. The CDR3 totals 15 residues. With 5 bases removed from V and 0 bases from J, the gap between germline ends came to 11 bases. The germline CDR1 and CDR2 sequences are SGHTA and FQGNSA. Sequenced by immunoSEQ multiplex PCR; TCRdb stores in-frame clones only, minus some. In the table there are some 80,000 clones, roughly 93% of which are singletons. The data stem from a study of technical replicates of blood from a few donors. The specimen was T cells isolated from PBMCs. This sequence was found in a human donor in good health. This chain connects TRBV7-2 to TRBJ2-4; D not resolved. CDR3 region: CASSQAPIAKNIQYF. CDR3 DNA sequence: TGTGCCAGCAGCCAAGCCCCAATAGCCAAAAACATTCAGTACTTC.